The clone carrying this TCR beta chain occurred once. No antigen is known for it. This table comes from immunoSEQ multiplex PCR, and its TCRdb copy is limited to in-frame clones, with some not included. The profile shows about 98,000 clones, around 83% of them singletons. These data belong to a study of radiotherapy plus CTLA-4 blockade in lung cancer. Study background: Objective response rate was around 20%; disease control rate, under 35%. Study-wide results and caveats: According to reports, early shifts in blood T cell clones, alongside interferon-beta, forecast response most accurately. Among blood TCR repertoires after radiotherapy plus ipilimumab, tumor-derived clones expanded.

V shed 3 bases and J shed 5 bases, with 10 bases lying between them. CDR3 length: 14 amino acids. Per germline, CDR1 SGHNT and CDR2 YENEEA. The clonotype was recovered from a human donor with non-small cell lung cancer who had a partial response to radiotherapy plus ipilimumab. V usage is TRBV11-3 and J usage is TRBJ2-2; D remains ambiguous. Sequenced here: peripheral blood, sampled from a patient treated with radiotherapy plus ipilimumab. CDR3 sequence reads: CASSLAAGTGELFF. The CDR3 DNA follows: TGTGCCAGCAGCTTGGCGGCCGGAACCGGGGAGCTGTTTTTT.